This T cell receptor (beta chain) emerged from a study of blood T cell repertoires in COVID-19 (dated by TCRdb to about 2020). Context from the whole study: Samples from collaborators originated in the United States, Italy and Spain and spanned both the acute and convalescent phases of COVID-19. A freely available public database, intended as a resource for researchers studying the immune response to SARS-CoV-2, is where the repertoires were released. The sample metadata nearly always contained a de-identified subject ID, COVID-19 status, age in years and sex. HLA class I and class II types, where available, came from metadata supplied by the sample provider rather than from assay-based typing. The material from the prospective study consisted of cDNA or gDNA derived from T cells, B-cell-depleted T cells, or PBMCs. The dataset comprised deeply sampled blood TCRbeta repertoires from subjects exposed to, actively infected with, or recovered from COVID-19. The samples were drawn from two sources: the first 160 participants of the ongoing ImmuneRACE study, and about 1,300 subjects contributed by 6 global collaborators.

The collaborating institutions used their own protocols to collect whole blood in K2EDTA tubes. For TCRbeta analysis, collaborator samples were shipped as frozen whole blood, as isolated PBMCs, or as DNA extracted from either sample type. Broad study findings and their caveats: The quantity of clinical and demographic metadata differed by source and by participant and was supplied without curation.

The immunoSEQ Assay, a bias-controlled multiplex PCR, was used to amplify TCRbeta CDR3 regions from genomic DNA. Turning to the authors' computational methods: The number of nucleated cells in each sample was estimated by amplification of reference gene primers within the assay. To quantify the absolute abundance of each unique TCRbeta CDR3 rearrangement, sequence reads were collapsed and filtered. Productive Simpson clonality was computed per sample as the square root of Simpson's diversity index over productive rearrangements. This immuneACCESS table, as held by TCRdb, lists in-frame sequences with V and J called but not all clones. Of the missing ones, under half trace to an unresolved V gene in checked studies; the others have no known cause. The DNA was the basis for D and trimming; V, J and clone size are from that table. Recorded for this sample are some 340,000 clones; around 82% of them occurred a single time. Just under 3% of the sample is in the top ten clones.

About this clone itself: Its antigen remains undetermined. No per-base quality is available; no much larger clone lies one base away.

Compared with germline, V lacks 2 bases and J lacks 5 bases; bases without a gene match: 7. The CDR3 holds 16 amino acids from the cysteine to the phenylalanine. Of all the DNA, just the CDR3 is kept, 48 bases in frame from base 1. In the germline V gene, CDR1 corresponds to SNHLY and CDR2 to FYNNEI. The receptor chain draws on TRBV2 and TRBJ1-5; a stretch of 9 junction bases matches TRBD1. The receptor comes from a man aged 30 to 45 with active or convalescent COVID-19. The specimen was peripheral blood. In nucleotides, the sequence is TGTGCCAGCAGTGAAAAAGCATGGACAGGGGATCAGCCCCAGCATTTT. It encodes CASSEKAWTGDQPQHF.